This TCR beta chain originates from a study of T cells expressing NK-cell markers (dated by TCRdb to between 2020 and 2021). The study in broad terms: In sorted CD3+CD56+NKG2C+, CD3+CD56+NKG2C- and CD3+CD56-NKG2C+ T-cell subsets from several donors, TCR beta-chain repertoires were profiled. Seven of the eight sequenced donors were HCMV-seropositive and one was HCMV-seronegative. The eight sequenced donors were randomly selected healthy volunteers, three men and five women. The libraries were sequenced on Illumina HiSeq 2000/2500, MiSeq or NextSeq, producing 2 x 150 bp reads.

Sequencing used an Illumina HiSeq 2000. TCR beta cDNA libraries were prepared using 5'RACE template switching, which introduced a universal primer site and unique molecular identifiers. cDNA synthesis was primed from the TCR beta constant segment, followed by two successive PCR amplification steps. The authors processed their data as follows. Reads were demultiplexed and grouped by UMI with MIGEC, and clonotypes were assembled and quantified with MiTCR. Only TCR cDNA sequences supported by at least two reads were kept to exclude erroneous sequences. The tcR package was used for downstream repertoire analysis, and clonotypes were matched between fractions using CDR3 nucleotide sequence together with V segment. VDJmatch was used to annotate antigen specificity against VDJdb, with one amino acid substitution allowed in CDR3. TCRdb reprocessed the reads and assigns one entry to each CDR3 protein sequence, leaving out DNA. Here the V and J calls rest on TCRdb's processing, not on the authors' analysis. The sample's table covers roughly 380,000 distinct CDR3 sequences. The ten largest clones add up to about 5.2% of the sample.

Notes on this clonotype: The target of this receptor is not known.

Beyond this particular receptor, the publication reports: In several donors, the dominant CD3+CD56+NKG2C+ clonotypes ranked among the top 10 CD8+ clonotypes, making up about 1.0-7.5% of CD8+ T cells. Whether the expanded NKG2C-expressing T cell clones were specific for HCMV antigens was left unclear. Those dominant clonotypes were again the most abundant among CD3+CD56-NKG2C+ cells in a handful of donors, at about 25-65%.

For CDR1 and CDR2, the germline V gene lists SGHDT and YYEEEE. The CDR3 spans 18 residues, from the cysteine through the phenylalanine. This entry has no DNA. To determine HCMV serostatus, a commercial ELISA kit was used to detect HCMV-specific IgG in serum. Peripheral blood mononuclear cells were isolated from blood by Ficoll density gradient centrifugation. Sequenced sample: blood T cells: a sorted CD56 or NKG2C T cell subset, CD4+ or CD8+ T cells, or bulk PBMC T cells (not recorded which). The TCR originated in a man aged 18 to 69 in good health. The receptor chain draws on TRBV5-6 and TRBJ2-4; TCRdb lists TRBD1, though no DNA is available to test this call. CDR3 reads: CASSLFLRTVLAKNIQYF.